Presented here are 26 T cell receptor beta chains from one specimen sequenced in a study of cytomegalovirus exposure and HLA in healthy donors. Use of 60 Vbeta and 13 Jbeta primers characterized the PCR. The data were produced by immunoSEQ multiplex PCR, yet TCRdb's version contains in-frame clones alone and is incomplete. Its listing shows 150,000 to 200,000 clones. The sample consisted of PBMCs. Receptors were obtained from a woman under 30 in good health and CMV-seropositive.

The CDR3 spells CASKEGDRNTEAFF. The CDR3 DNA follows: TGTGCCAGCAAAGAGGGAGATAGGAACACTGAAGCTTTCTTT. The genes are TRBV2 and TRBJ1-1; D is ambiguous. Germline V CDR1 and CDR2: SNHLY, FYNNEI. The CDR3 length is 14 residues. V lost 7 bases to trimming and J lost 1 base, with 13 bases between them.

The chain couples TRBV11-2 to TRBJ2-7; 10 bases line up with TRBD1. CDR1 is SGHAT and CDR2 is FQNNGV in the germline V gene. The CDR3 contains 14 residues. J was trimmed by 7 bases and V by 4 bases; bases with no gene match: 7. The CDR3 sequence is CASSSDRGRGEQYF. For the CDR3, the DNA is TGTGCCAGCAGCTCCGACAGGGGGCGGGGGGAGCAGTACTTC.

The chain carries TRBV7-2 and TRBJ2-7, with 7 nucleotides matching TRBD2. Germline-derived CDR1 and CDR2 are SGHTA and FQGNSA. This CDR3 comprises 14 residues. V shed 2 bases and J 5 bases; nucleotides not matched to a gene: 6. Written as DNA, the CDR3 is TGTGCCAGCAGCTTAACGGGAGGTCAGGACGAGCAGTACTTC. Its protein product is CASSLTGGQDEQYF.

The CDR3 reads CASSSPGSGNTIYF. The CDR3 DNA reads as TGTGCCAGCAGCTCTCCAGGGTCTGGAAACACCATATATTTT. This chain uses TRBV5-6 with TRBJ1-3, with D possibly TRBD1 on 5 matching bases. Germline CDR1 is SGHDT and CDR2 is YYEEEE. Between the trimmed V and J ends, which lost 3 bases and 1 base, there was a span of 8 bases. The CDR3 totals 14 residues.

The V call is TRBV2, the J call TRBJ1-1; D is perhaps TRBD1 (5 bases). The CDR3 has 15 residues. Germline lookup yields CDR1 SNHLY and CDR2 FYNNEI. The germline V and J ends were trimmed by 7 bases and 0 bases, with 15 bases remaining between them. The CDR3 protein is CASTGGANMNTEAFF. The CDR3 DNA sequence: TGTGCCAGCACAGGCGGGGCGAACATGAACACTGAAGCTTTCTTT.

This sequence joins TRBV30 and TRBJ2-1; TRBD2 matches 8 bases. Germline lookup yields CDR1 GTSNPN and CDR2 SVGIG (reference sequence). This CDR3 comprises 15 residues. V dropped 3 bases and J dropped 4; count of bases not matched to a gene: 8. CDR3 amino acids: CAWSLGTRPYNEQFF. Written as DNA, the CDR3 is TGTGCCTGGAGCCTTGGGACTAGACCTTACAATGAGCAGTTCTTC.

Here the CDR3 reads CAWIRGTEAFF. CDR3 DNA sequence: TGTGCCTGGATAAGAGGGACTGAAGCTTTCTTT. The chain combines TRBV30 with TRBJ1-1; no clear D. V shed 4 bases and J shed 5 bases, with 8 bases lying between them. The CDR3 sequence is 11 residues long. Germline V gives CDR1 GTSNPN, CDR2 SVGIG (reference sequence). The whole variable domain, remainder taken from reference TRBV30 and TRBJ1-1, is SQTIHQWPATLVQPVGSPLSLECTVEGTSNPNLYWYRQAAGRGLQLLFYSVGIGQISSEVPQNLSASRPQDRQFILSSKKLLLSDSGFYLCAWIRGTEAFFGQGTRLTVV.

V gene TRBV5-5 combines with J gene TRBJ2-2; tentatively, D is TRBD1 (5 bases). V lost 0 bases, J lost 2 bases, and 8 bases lay in between. Germline CDR1 SGHKS, CDR2 YYEKEE (reference sequence). This CDR3 contains 15 residues. CDR3 nucleotides: TGTGCCAGCAGCTTGGGACAGACAAACACCGGGGAGCTGTTTTTT. It is translated as CASSLGQTNTGELFF.

V gene TRBV2 combines with J gene TRBJ2-3; no clear D gene. CDR1 SNHLY and CDR2 FYNNEI come from the germline V gene. This CDR3 contains 12 residues. V lost 6 bases, J lost 7 bases, and 11 bases lay in between. DNA for the CDR3: TGTGCCAGCAGACTACATTTACATACGCAGTATTTT. Encoded protein: CASRLHLHTQYF.

This sequence joins TRBV29-1 and TRBJ1-1; 9 bases agree with TRBD1. V dropped 7 bases and J dropped 5; count of bases not matched to a gene: 8. Germline V gene lookup returns CDR1 SQVTM and CDR2 ANQGSEA. The CDR3 runs to 13 residues. CDR3 DNA: TGCAGCGCTGGGACAGGGAAGAGGACTGAAGCTTTCTTT. It yields the protein CSAGTGKRTEAFF.

The chain couples TRBV30 to TRBJ2-7; TRBD1 matches at 10 bases. Germline V lookup: CDR1 GTSNPN, CDR2 SVGIG (reference sequence). After removal of 2 bases from V and 3 bases from J, the junction contained 4 bases not matched to a gene. CDR3 length equals 14 residues. The CDR3 DNA is TGTGCCTGGAGTCACGACAGGGGGCTCTACGAGCAGTACTTC. Its protein product is CAWSHDRGLYEQYF.

This rearrangement joins TRBV18 to TRBJ2-1; possible D gene TRBD2, 6 bases. Between the trimmed V and J ends, which lost 4 bases and 5 bases, there was a span of 12 bases. Germline loops: CDR1 KGHSH, CDR2 LQKENI. This CDR3 is 14 amino acids long. CDR3 region: CASSRTPGDNEQFF. The CDR3 DNA is TGTGCCAGCTCACGGACTCCGGGGGACAATGAGCAGTTCTTC.

This sequence joins TRBV7-2 and TRBJ2-2; D unclear. The CDR3 contains 12 residues. The V gene lost 1 base and the J gene lost 9 bases, with 6 bases spanning the gap. Germline CDR1 reads SGHTA; CDR2 reads FQGNSA. CDR3 sequence: CASSLGARELFF. CDR3 sequence (DNA): TGTGCCAGCAGCTTAGGGGCGCGGGAGCTGTTTTTT.

The chain carries TRBV4-1 and TRBJ1-4; 7 bases fit TRBD1. This CDR3 has 15 amino acids. Losses at the gene ends were 5 bases for V and 4 bases for J; bases not matched to a gene: 7. Germline-derived CDR1 and CDR2 are MGHRA and YSYEKL. The CDR3 sequence: CASSSSDRDNEKLFF. CDR3 in DNA: TGCGCCAGCAGCTCCTCCGACAGGGATAATGAAAAACTGTTTTTT.

This sequence joins TRBV5-4 and TRBJ2-1; TRBD2 matches at 11 bases. The CDR3 has 19 amino acids. V dropped 2 bases and J dropped 0; count of bases not matched to a gene: 10. CDR1 is SGHNT and CDR2 is YYREEE in the germline V gene (reference sequence). Here the CDR3 reads CASSFGLAGGPSSYNEQFF. The CDR3 coding sequence is TGTGCCAGCAGCTTTGGGCTAGCGGGGGGTCCGAGCTCCTACAATGAGCAGTTCTTC.

The V gene is TRBV4-2, the J gene TRBJ1-6; 10 bases map to TRBD1. The germline V gene has CDR1 LGHNA and CDR2 YNFKEQ. The J segment lost 5 bases and the V segment lost 0 bases, leaving 7 bases of the junction unmatched. CDR3 length: 18 residues. CDR3 bases: TGTGCCAGCAGCCAAGAAAGACAGGGGGCTTTGGATAATTCACCCCTCCACTTT. Protein: CASSQERQGALDNSPLHF.

CDR3 in amino acids: CASSQDGRQGNQPQHF. In DNA, the CDR3 is TGCGCCAGCAGCCAAGATGGTCGCCAGGGGAATCAGCCCCAGCATTTT. V is TRBV4-1 and J is TRBJ1-5; TRBD1 is a possible D gene (6 bases). The CDR3 contains 16 residues. Trimming stripped 0 bases from V and 4 bases from J, with 13 bases between. Per the germline V gene, CDR1 is MGHRA and CDR2 is YSYEKL.

The chain uses TRBV7-2 and TRBJ1-1; no clear D. Germline loops: CDR1 SGHTA, CDR2 FQGNSA. Trimming cost V 1 base and J 1 base, with 13 bases left between them. The CDR3 spans 16 residues. In DNA form, the CDR3 reads TGTGCCAGCAGCTTAGATTCGCAGGTTTCGAACACTGAAGCTTTCTTT. This codes for CASSLDSQVSNTEAFF.

The J gene is TRBJ1-2, the V gene TRBV13; possibly TRBD1 for D (6 bases). The CDR3 has 13 amino acids. Trimming cost V 2 bases and J 8 bases, with 12 bases left between them. CDR1 is PRHDT and CDR2 is FYEKMQ in the germline V gene (reference sequence). The CDR3 DNA is TGTGCCAGCAGCTTATACAGGGAGAGCGGCTACACCTTC. Amino acid sequence: CASSLYRESGYTF.

This rearrangement joins TRBV6-1 to TRBJ2-7; 8 positions match TRBD2. The CDR3 is 15 residues long. Germline V gene lookup returns CDR1 MNHNS and CDR2 SASEGT. The J segment lost 3 bases and the V segment lost 2 bases, leaving 6 bases of the junction unmatched. This CDR3 is CASSERESGGYEQYF. In DNA form, the CDR3 reads TGTGCCAGCAGTGAAAGAGAGAGCGGGGGCTACGAGCAGTACTTC.

The CDR3 here is CASSSYRGNQPQHF. The CDR3 DNA reads TGTGCCAGCAGTTCTTACAGGGGAAATCAGCCCCAGCATTTT. This chain links TRBV6-5 with TRBJ1-5, with 7 bases fitting TRBD1. The CDR3 consists of 14 residues. J lost 4 bases, V lost 4 bases, and 4 bases had no gene match. Per the germline V gene, CDR1 is MNHEY and CDR2 is SVGAGI.

This chain's CDR3 is CASSLGDSGNEQFF. As DNA, the CDR3 is TGCGCCAGCAGCTTAGGGGACTCTGGGAATGAGCAGTTCTTC. The chain employs TRBV5-1 and TRBJ2-1; the D gene is possibly TRBD2 (6 bases). CDR3 length equals 14 residues. Germline loops: CDR1 SGHRS, CDR2 YFSETQ. Trimming took off 2 bases at V and 7 bases at J, with 13 bases between the two ends. Full variable domain (outside the CDR3, taken from reference TRBV5-1 and TRBJ2-1): KAGVTQTPRYLIKTRGQQVTLSCSPISGHRSVSWYQQTPGQGLQFLFEYFSETQRNKGNFPGRFSGRQFSNSRSEMNVSTLELGDSALYLCASSLGDSGNEQFFGPGTRLTVL.

The rearrangement links TRBV5-4 to TRBJ2-1; TRBD2 aligns across 9 bases. Trimming cost V 0 bases and J 8 bases; bases outside gene matches: 6. CDR1 is SGHNT and CDR2 is YYREEE in the germline V gene (reference sequence). CDR3 size: 15 residues. Here the CDR3 reads CASSLGRGGSDEQFF. CDR3 coding DNA: TGTGCCAGCAGCTTGGGGCGGGGGGGCTCCGATGAGCAGTTCTTC.

The chain links TRBV6-5 to TRBJ2-5; D is uncertain. From germline, CDR1 is MNHEY and CDR2 SVGAGI. Trimming removed 1 base at V and 3 bases at J, with 12 bases between. The CDR3 is 15 residues long. The CDR3 coding sequence is TGTGCCAGCAGTTACTACAGTGGGCAAAAAGAGACCCAGTACTTC. Its translation is CASSYYSGQKETQYF.

This chain uses TRBV19 with TRBJ1-5; 11 positions match TRBD1. The germline gives CDR1 LNHDA, CDR2 SQIVND (reference sequence). The CDR3 runs 16 residues. V trimming: 7 bases; J trimming: 7 bases; junction bases outside the gene matches: 12. In DNA, the CDR3 is TGTGCCAGTACCCAATCCGGACAGGGGGCTTGGCAGCCCCAGCATTTT. This codes for CASTQSGQGAWQPQHF.

This chain links TRBV29-1 with TRBJ2-1, with 10 bases fitting TRBD1. Unmatched junction bases numbered 10, after V lost 6 bases and J lost 5 bases. The CDR3 runs to 15 residues. Per germline, CDR1 SQVTM and CDR2 ANQGSEA. This chain's CDR3 is CSVALPGQGNNEQFF. The CDR3 DNA reads TGCAGCGTCGCTCTGCCGGGACAGGGGAACAATGAGCAGTTCTTC.